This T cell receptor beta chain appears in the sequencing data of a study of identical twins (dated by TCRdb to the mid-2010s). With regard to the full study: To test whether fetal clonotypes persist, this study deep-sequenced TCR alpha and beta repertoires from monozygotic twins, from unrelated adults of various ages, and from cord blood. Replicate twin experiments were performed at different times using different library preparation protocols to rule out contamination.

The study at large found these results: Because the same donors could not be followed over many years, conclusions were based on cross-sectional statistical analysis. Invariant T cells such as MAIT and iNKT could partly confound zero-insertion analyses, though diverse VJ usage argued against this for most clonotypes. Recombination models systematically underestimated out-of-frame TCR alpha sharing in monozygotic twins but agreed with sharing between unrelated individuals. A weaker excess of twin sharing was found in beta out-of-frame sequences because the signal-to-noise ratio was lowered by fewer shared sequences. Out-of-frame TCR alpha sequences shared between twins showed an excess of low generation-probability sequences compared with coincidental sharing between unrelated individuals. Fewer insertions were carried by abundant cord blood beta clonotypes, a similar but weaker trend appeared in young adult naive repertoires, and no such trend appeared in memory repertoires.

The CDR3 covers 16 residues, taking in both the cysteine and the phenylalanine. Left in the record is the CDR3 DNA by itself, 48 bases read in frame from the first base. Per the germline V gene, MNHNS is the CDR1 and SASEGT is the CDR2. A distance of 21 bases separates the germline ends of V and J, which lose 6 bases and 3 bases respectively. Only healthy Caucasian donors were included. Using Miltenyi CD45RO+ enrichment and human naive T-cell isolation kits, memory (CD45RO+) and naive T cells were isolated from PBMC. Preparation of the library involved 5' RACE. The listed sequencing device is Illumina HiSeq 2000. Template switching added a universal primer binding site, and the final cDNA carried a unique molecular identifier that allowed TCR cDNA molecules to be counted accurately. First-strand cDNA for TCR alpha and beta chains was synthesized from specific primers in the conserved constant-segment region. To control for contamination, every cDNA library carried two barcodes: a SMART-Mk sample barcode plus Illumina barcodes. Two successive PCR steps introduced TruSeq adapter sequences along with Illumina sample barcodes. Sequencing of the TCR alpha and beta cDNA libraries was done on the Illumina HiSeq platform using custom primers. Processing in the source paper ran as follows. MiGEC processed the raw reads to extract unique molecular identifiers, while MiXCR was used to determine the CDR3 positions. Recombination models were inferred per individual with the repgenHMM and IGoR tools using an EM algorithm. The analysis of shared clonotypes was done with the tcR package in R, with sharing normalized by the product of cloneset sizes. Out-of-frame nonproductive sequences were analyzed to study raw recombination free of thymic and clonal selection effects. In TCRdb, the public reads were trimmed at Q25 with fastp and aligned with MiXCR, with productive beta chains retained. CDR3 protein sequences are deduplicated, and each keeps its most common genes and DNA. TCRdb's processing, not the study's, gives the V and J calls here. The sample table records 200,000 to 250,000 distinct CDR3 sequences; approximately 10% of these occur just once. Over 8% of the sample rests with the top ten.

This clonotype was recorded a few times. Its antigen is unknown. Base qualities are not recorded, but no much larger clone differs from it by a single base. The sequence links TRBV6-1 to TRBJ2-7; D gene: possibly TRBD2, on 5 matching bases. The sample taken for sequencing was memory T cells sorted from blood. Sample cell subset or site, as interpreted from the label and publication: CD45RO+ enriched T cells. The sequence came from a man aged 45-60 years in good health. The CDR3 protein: CASSLLLYSGNYEQYF. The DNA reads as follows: TGTGCCAGCAGCCTACTACTATATTCGGGGAACTACGAGCAGTACTTC.